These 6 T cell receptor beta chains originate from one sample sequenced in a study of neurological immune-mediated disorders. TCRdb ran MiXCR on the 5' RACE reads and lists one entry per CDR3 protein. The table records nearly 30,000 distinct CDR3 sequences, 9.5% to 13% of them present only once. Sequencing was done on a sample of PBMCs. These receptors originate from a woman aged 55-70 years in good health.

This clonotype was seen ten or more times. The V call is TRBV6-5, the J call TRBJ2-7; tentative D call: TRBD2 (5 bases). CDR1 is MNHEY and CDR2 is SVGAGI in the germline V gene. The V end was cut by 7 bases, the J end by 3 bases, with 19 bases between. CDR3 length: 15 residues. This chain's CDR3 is CASTKSGLNRYEQYF. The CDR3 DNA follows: TGTGCCAGCACTAAGTCGGGATTAAACCGCTACGAGCAGTACTTC.

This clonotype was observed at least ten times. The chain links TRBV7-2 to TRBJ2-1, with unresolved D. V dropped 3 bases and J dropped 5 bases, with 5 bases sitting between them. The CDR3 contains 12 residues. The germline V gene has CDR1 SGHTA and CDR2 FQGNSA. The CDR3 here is CASSFVHNEQFF. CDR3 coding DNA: TGTGCCAGCAGCTTCGTCCACAATGAGCAGTTCTTC.

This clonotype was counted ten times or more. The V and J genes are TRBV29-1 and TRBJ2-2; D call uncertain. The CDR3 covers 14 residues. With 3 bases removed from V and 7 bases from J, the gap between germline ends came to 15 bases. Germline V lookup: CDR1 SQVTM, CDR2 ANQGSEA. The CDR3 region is CSVDHPRKGGELFF. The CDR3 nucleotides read TGCAGCGTTGATCACCCCCGGAAAGGCGGGGAGCTGTTTTTT.

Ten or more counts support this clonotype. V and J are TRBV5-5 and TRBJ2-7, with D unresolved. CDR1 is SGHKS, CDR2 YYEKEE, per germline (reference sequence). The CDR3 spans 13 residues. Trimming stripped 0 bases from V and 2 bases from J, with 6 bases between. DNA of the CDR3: TGTGCCAGCAGCTTGGTGGGGACCTACGAGCAGTACTTC. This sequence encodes CASSLVGTYEQYF.

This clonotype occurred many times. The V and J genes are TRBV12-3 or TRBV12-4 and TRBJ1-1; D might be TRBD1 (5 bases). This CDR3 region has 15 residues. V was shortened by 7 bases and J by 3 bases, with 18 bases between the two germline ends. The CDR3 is CASTSPGAGDTEAFF. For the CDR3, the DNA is TGTGCCAGCACCTCCCCCGGGGCTGGGGACACTGAAGCTTTCTTT.

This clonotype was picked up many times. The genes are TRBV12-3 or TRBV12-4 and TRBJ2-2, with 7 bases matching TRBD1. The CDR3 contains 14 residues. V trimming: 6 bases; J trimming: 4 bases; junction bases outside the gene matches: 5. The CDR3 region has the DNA TGTGCCAGCAGAAGGGACAGCGTCACCGGGGAGCTGTTTTTT. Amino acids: CASRRDSVTGELFF.